This T cell receptor beta chain was documented in a study of cytomegalovirus exposure and HLA in healthy donors. About this clone itself: What it binds is not known.

PCR used 60 Vbeta primers and 13 Jbeta primers. Only in-frame clones appear in the TCRdb table, and some are missing; sequencing was by immunoSEQ multiplex PCR. The table shows some 160,000 clones, with about 82% occurring only once. V lost 1 base and J lost 2, with 17 bases in between. The CDR3 totals 17 residues. Germline CDR1 SGHTA, CDR2 FQGTGA. Study-level findings and limits: The listing of roughly 160 TCR beta chains classed them as cytomegalovirus-associated. In a later analysis, 16,951 TCR beta sequences were associated with HLA alleles at 0.05 false discovery rate.

Sequencing was done on a sample of PBMCs. This clonotype was sampled from a male donor in good health and CMV-seronegative. The chain is built from TRBV7-3 and TRBJ1-2; TRBD1 is a possible D gene (5 bases). CDR3 amino acids: CASSLMEEGQTNYGYTF. CDR3 bases: TGTGCCAGCAGCTTAATGGAGGAGGGGCAAACCAACTATGGCTACACCTTC.